Listed here are 9 T cell receptor beta chains from one sample, sequenced in a study of technical replicates of blood from a handful of donors. Method: immunoSEQ multiplex PCR; TCRdb's copy keeps in-frame clones and lacks some. The sample consists of around 80,000 clones, approximately 96% of them appearing once. Source material: T cells isolated from PBMCs. The receptors originated from a human donor in good health.

The gene calls are TRBV5-1 and TRBJ2-1; 10 bases agree with TRBD2. Unmatched junction bases numbered 2, after V lost 5 bases and J lost 0 bases. From germline, CDR1 is SGHRS and CDR2 YFSETQ. CDR3 size: 15 residues. The CDR3 sequence: CASRLAGTSYNEQFF. In DNA form, the CDR3 reads TGCGCCAGCAGACTAGCGGGGACCTCCTACAATGAGCAGTTCTTC.

This clone is a singleton in its sample. V usage is TRBV28 and J usage is TRBJ2-3, with D possibly matching TRBD1 (6 bases). V lost 7 bases and J lost 5, with 22 bases in between. Germline V gene sequence: CDR1 MDHEN, CDR2 SYDVKM. The CDR3 has 16 amino acids. The CDR3 DNA follows: TGTGCCAGCAACTCCAGGGGAAGCGGATCTAGAGATACGCAGTATTTT. Amino acid sequence: CASNSRGSGSRDTQYF.

The J gene is TRBJ2-1, the V gene TRBV6-1; D is unclear. The V and J ends lost 8 bases and 9 bases respectively, with 8 bases between them. The germline V gene has CDR1 MNHNS and CDR2 SASEGT. The CDR3 contains 10 residues. CDR3 sequence reads: CASDLGEQFF. CDR3 nucleotide sequence: TGTGCCAGCGATCTCGGTGAGCAGTTCTTC.

This chain joins TRBV7-6 and TRBJ2-7, with a possible D match to TRBD2 (6 bases). Germline lookup yields CDR1 SGHVS and CDR2 FNYEAQ. The CDR3 length is 13 residues. V dropped 1 base and J dropped 5 bases, with 9 bases sitting between them. CDR3 sequence: CASSLGPGDEQYF. The DNA of the CDR3 is TGTGCCAGCAGCTTAGGTCCGGGAGACGAGCAGTACTTC. The variable domain in full, with the rest retrieved from reference TRBV7-6 and TRBJ2-7, is GAGVSQSPRYKVTKRGQDVALRCDPISGHVSLYWYRQALGQGPEFLTYFNYEAQQDKSGLPNDRFSAERPEGSISTLTIQRTEQRDSAMYRCASSLGPGDEQYFGPGTRLTVT.

The V gene is TRBV9, the J gene TRBJ2-1, with 7 bases lining up with TRBD1. The trim removed 1 base at V and 13 bases at J, leaving 8 bases unmatched. The CDR3 is 13 amino acids. Per the germline V gene, CDR1 is SGDLS and CDR2 is YYNGEE. The CDR3 region is CASSVRDSHLQFF. The CDR3, as DNA: TGTGCCAGCAGCGTACGGGACAGCCATTTACAGTTCTTC.

The V gene is TRBV7-8, the J gene TRBJ1-4; D may be TRBD1 (6 bases). The germline V and J ends were trimmed by 2 bases and 6 bases, with 10 bases remaining between them. The CDR3 length is 14 residues. Germline values: CDR1 SGHVS, CDR2 FQNEAQ. CDR3 region: CASSLKWTDEKLFF. CDR3 coding DNA: TGTGCCAGCAGCTTAAAATGGACAGATGAAAAACTGTTTTTT.

This clone has only one observation. The chain carries TRBV30 and TRBJ1-1; possibly TRBD1 for D (5 bases). Germline V CDR1 and CDR2: GTSNPN, SVGIG (reference sequence). The CDR3 consists of 15 residues. V was cut by 0 bases and J by 4 bases, with 15 bases left in between. The DNA of the CDR3 is TGTGCCTGGAGTGTATATGGCGCCGGGGGCACTGAAGCTTTCTTT. Amino acid sequence: CAWSVYGAGGTEAFF.

The chain employs TRBV21-1 and TRBJ2-5; TRBD2, the table's D call, was not compared with the DNA. TRBV21-1 is given as a pseudogene. This CDR3 comprises 15 residues. CDR3 sequence reads: CASSKGLAGYETQYF. DNA of the CDR3: TGTGCCAGCAGCAAAGGGCTAGCGGGATACGAGACCCAGTACTTC.

The chain links TRBV5-1 to TRBJ1-1; no clear D gene. The CDR3 runs to 13 residues. The germline CDR1 and CDR2 sequences are SGHRS and YFSETQ. V lost 2 bases to trimming and J lost 7 bases, with 12 bases between them. DNA for the CDR3: TGCGCCAGCAGCTTATTCGGGGATGGTGAAGCTTTCTTT. Its protein product is CASSLFGDGEAFF.